Listed below are T cell receptor beta chains from one sample, sequenced in a study of T cells in Graves' hyperthyroidism and ophthalmopathy. TCRdb reprocessed the multiplex PCR reads via MiXCR and lists one record per CDR3 protein. Among 500,000 to 700,000 distinct CDR3 sequences listed, around 15% were seen once. Sequenced: blood. These receptors came from a woman younger than 35 with Graves' hyperthyroidism. The conserved cysteine and the conserved F or W are not part of the CDR3 here. A row's size may be missing; if present it is once, few, many or a size class.

abundance: many; j_gene: TRBJ2-7; v_gene: TRBV6-9; CDR3aa: ASSYSTPGQGGEQY
abundance: many; j_gene: TRBJ1-1; v_gene: TRBV15; CDR3aa: ATSRAGTEAF
abundance: many; j_gene: TRBJ2-7; v_gene: TRBV29-1; CDR3aa: SVVSVGDYEQY
abundance: many; j_gene: TRBJ2-5; v_gene: TRBV18; CDR3aa: ASSPVREETQY
abundance: -; j_gene: TRBJ1-2; v_gene: TRBV30; CDR3aa: AWSAGTGPSYGYT
abundance: -; j_gene: TRBJ1-1; v_gene: TRBV29-1; CDR3aa: SVWTGGYVTEAF
abundance: many; j_gene: TRBJ1-1; v_gene: TRBV30; CDR3aa: ALIGVDTEAF
abundance: -; j_gene: TRBJ2-5; v_gene: TRBV25-1; CDR3aa: ASIMRGGQETQY
abundance: few; j_gene: TRBJ2-4; v_gene: TRBV24-1; CDR3aa: ATSEQGAKNIQY
abundance: few; j_gene: TRBJ2-4; v_gene: TRBV15; CDR3aa: ATSREGEVSLAKNIQY
abundance: few; j_gene: TRBJ2-1; v_gene: TRBV6-1; CDR3aa: ASTVQGGLNEQF
abundance: -; j_gene: TRBJ2-7; v_gene: TRBV19; CDR3aa: ASSKTGTGVYEQY
abundance: -; j_gene: TRBJ1-2; v_gene: TRBV7-9; CDR3aa: ASSSSGTGNGYT
abundance: few; j_gene: TRBJ2-5; v_gene: TRBV24-1; CDR3aa: ATSDPLTGEETQY
abundance: few; j_gene: TRBJ2-4; v_gene: TRBV20-1; CDR3aa: SADGRGQGLDIQY
abundance: many; j_gene: TRBJ1-5; v_gene: TRBV20-1; CDR3aa: SASPYREGHQPQH
abundance: many; j_gene: TRBJ2-1; v_gene: TRBV20-1; CDR3aa: SAPKAGPSYNEQF
abundance: -; j_gene: TRBJ2-3; v_gene: TRBV4-2; CDR3aa: ASSQDNGARTDTQY
abundance: few; j_gene: TRBJ2-4; v_gene: TRBV12-3/TRBV12-4; CDR3aa: ASSLTAPVPIQY
abundance: -; j_gene: TRBJ1-6; v_gene: TRBV3-1; CDR3aa: ASSGTSWAPLH
abundance: many; j_gene: TRBJ2-7; v_gene: TRBV27; CDR3aa: ASSFKPPYEQY
abundance: many; j_gene: TRBJ1-6; v_gene: TRBV9; CDR3aa: ASSGQPASYNSPLH
abundance: -; j_gene: TRBJ2-2; v_gene: TRBV14; CDR3aa: ASSLSGTGGLFILNTGELF
abundance: many; j_gene: TRBJ1-6; v_gene: TRBV3-1; CDR3aa: ASSPTGYNSPLH
abundance: few; j_gene: TRBJ1-3; v_gene: TRBV6-6; CDR3aa: ASSYGSSRRNTIY
abundance: -; j_gene: TRBJ1-5; v_gene: TRBV30; CDR3aa: AWSTGVGQPQH
abundance: many; j_gene: TRBJ2-1; v_gene: TRBV18; CDR3aa: ASSRGTGELNEQF
abundance: few; j_gene: TRBJ2-1; v_gene: TRBV20-1; CDR3aa: SARDPSGGEQF
abundance: few; j_gene: TRBJ2-4; v_gene: TRBV15; CDR3aa: ATSRGQGYGNIQY
abundance: few; j_gene: TRBJ2-4; v_gene: TRBV20-1; CDR3aa: SARWKGLGIQY
abundance: -; j_gene: TRBJ1-2; v_gene: TRBV4-2; CDR3aa: ASSQDREDGYT
abundance: few; j_gene: TRBJ1-2; v_gene: TRBV9; CDR3aa: ASSVQGAQDYGYT
abundance: many; j_gene: TRBJ2-5; v_gene: TRBV27; CDR3aa: ASSLSIRGETQY
abundance: many; j_gene: TRBJ1-1; v_gene: TRBV2; CDR3aa: ASSENGQGDTEAF
abundance: many; j_gene: TRBJ2-1; v_gene: TRBV12-3/TRBV12-4; CDR3aa: ASSGTSGGDEQF
abundance: many; j_gene: TRBJ2-5; v_gene: TRBV3-1; CDR3aa: ASSLTLSPRDEQETQY
abundance: few; j_gene: TRBJ1-6; v_gene: TRBV10-3; CDR3aa: AINPSGPTDSPLH
abundance: many; j_gene: TRBJ1-6; v_gene: TRBV18; CDR3aa: ASSPSQTDSPLH
abundance: -; j_gene: TRBJ2-5; v_gene: TRBV28; CDR3aa: ASSYNGAMETQY
abundance: -; j_gene: TRBJ2-3; v_gene: TRBV5-1; CDR3aa: ASSVQGSTDTQY